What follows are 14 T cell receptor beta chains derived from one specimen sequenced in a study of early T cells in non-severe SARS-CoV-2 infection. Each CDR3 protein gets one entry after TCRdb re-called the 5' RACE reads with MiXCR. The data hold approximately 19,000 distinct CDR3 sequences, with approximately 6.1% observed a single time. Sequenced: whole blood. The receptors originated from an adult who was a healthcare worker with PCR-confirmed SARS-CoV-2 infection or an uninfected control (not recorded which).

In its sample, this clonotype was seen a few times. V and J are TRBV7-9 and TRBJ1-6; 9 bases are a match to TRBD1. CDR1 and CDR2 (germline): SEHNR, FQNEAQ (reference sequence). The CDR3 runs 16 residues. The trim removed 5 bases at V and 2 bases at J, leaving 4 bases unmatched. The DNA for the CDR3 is TGTGCCAGCAGCCCGGGACAGGGCGCCTATAATTCACCCCTCCACTTT. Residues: CASSPGQGAYNSPLHF.

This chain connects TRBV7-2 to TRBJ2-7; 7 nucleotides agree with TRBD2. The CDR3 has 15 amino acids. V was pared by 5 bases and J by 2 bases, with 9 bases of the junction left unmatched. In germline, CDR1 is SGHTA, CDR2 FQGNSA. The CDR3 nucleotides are TGTGCCAGCAGCCTCGGGACTACCCATCCCTACGAGCAGTACTTC. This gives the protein CASSLGTTHPYEQYF.

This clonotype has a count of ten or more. The chain's CDR3 is CASTAGTGSYEQYF. CDR3 sequence (DNA): TGTGCCAGCACCGCCGGGACCGGATCCTACGAGCAGTACTTC. V is TRBV7-9 and J is TRBJ2-7; D is possibly TRBD1 or TRBD2 (5 bases each). Germline V gene lookup returns CDR1 SEHNR and CDR2 FQNEAQ (reference sequence). V was shortened by 7 bases and J by 1 base, with 14 bases between the two germline ends. CDR3 length: 14 residues.

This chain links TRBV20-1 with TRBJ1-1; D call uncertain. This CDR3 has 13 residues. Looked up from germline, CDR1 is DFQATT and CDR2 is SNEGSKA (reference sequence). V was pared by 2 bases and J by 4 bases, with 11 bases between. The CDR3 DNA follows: TGCAGTGCTAGAAATGACCAGTTCACTGAAGCTTTCTTT. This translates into CSARNDQFTEAFF.

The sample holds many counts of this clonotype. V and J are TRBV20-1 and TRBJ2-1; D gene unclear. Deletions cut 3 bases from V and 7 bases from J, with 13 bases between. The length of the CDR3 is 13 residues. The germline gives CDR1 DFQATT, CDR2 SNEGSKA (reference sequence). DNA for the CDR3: TGCAGTGCTAGCCAGCCGTCGAGGAATGAGCAGTTCTTC. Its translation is CSASQPSRNEQFF.

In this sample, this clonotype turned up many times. The CDR3 bases are TGTGCCAGCAGTTACTCGAACACTGAAGCTTTCTTT. Protein: CASSYSNTEAFF. The V gene is TRBV6-6, the J gene TRBJ1-1, with D unclear. Germline V gene data show CDR1 as MNHNY and CDR2 as SVGAGI (reference sequence). V dropped 0 bases and J dropped 1 base, with 0 bases sitting between them. The CDR3 has 12 amino acids.

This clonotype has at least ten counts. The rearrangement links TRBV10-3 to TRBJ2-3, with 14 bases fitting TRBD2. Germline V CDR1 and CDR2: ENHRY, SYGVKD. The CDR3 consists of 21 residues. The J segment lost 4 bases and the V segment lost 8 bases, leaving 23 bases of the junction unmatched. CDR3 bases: TGTGCCATCGGAACACAGGGGGAGTCTGGGACTAGCGGGAGTATCGCAGATACGCAGTATTTT. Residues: CAIGTQGESGTSGSIADTQYF.

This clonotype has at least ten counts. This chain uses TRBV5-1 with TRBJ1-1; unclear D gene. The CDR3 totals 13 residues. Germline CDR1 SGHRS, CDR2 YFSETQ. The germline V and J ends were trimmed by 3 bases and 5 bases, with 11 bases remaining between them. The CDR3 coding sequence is TGCGCCAGCAGCTGGTCGGATAGGACTGAAGCTTTCTTT. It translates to CASSWSDRTEAFF.

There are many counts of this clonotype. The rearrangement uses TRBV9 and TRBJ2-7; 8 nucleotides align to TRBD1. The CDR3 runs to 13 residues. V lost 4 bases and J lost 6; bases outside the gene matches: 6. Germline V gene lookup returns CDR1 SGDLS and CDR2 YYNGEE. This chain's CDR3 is CASSRRQGTEQYF. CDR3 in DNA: TGTGCCAGCAGCCGACGACAGGGGACCGAGCAGTACTTC.

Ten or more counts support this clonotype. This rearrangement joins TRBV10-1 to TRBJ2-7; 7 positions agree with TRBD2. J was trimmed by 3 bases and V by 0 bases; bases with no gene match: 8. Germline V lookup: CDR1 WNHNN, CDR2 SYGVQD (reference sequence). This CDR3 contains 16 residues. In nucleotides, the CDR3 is TGCGCCAGCAGTGAGTCTACCAGCGGGGCGTACTACGAGCAGTACTTC. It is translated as CASSESTSGAYYEQYF.

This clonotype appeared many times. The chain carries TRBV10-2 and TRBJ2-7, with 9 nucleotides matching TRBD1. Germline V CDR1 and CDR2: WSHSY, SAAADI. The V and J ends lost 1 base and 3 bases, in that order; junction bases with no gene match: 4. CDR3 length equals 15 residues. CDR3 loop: CASSEYRTGVYEQYF. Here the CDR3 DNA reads TGCGCCAGCAGTGAGTATCGGACAGGGGTCTACGAGCAGTACTTC.

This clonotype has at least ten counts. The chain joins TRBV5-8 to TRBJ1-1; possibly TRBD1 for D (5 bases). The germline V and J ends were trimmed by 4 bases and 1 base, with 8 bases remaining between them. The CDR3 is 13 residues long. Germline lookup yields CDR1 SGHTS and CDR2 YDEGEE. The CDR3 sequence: CASSRDWNTEAFF. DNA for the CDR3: TGTGCCAGCAGCCGGGACTGGAACACTGAAGCTTTCTTT.

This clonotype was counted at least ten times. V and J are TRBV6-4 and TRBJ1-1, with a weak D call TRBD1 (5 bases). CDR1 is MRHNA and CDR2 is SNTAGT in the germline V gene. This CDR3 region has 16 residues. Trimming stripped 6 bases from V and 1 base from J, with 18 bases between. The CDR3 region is CASRVRDSITNTEAFF. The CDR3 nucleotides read TGTGCCAGCAGGGTCAGGGACTCCATTACGAACACTGAAGCTTTCTTT.

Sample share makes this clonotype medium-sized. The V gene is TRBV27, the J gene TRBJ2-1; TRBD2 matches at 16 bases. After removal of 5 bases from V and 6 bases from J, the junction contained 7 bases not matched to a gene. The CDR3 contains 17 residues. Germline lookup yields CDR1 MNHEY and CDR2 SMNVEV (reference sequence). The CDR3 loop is CASSLGTSGRAVNEQFF. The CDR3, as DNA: TGTGCCAGCAGTCTCGGGACTAGCGGGAGGGCCGTCAATGAGCAGTTCTTC.